These 18 T cell receptor beta chains share one sample of origin, sequenced in a study of T cell repertoires and HLA-DP antigens. Using immunoSEQ multiplex PCR, the repertoire was profiled, and TCRdb retains in-frame clones only, with some absent. Of 2,000 to 2,500 clones listed, nearly 80% were seen once; the top ten hold 28%. HeLa cells expressing allogeneic DPB1 restimulated the approximately 15-day-expanded CD4+ cells for 24 h. Stimulation used HeLa cells expressing transduced HLA-DPA1/DPB1, HLA-DM, invariant chain and CD80. Material: CD137- CD4+ T cells from cultured PBMCs. The receptors shown here come from a woman younger than 30 in good health and CMV-seronegative.

V gene TRBV5-1 combines with J gene TRBJ1-1, with D uncertain. The germline V and J ends were trimmed by 0 bases and 1 base, with 7 bases remaining between them. Germline V CDR1 and CDR2: SGHRS, YFSETQ. There are 14 residues in the CDR3. CDR3 DNA: TGCGCCAGCAGCTTGGAGCGGTGGAACACTGAAGCTTTCTTT. Protein: CASSLERWNTEAFF.

The chain carries TRBV10-3 and TRBJ2-3; 11 nucleotides match TRBD2. Germline V gene lookup returns CDR1 ENHRY and CDR2 SYGVKD. V shed 7 bases, J shed 2 bases, and the junction held 8 bases outside the gene matches. The CDR3 contains 16 residues. This CDR3 reads CAIKRTSGSYTDTQYF. CDR3 nucleotides: TGTGCCATCAAGAGGACTAGCGGGTCTTACACAGATACGCAGTATTTT.

As regards this clone: The junction shows a germline mismatch at one end, possibly a read error. The genes are TRBV14 and TRBJ1-3, with a weak D call TRBD1 (6 bases). CDR1 SGHDN and CDR2 FVKESK come from the germline V gene. The CDR3 has 15 amino acids. The CDR3 sequence: CASSQGGSSGNTIYF. As DNA, the CDR3 is TGTGCCAGCAGTCAAGGGGGGAGCTCTGGAAACACCATATATTTT.

This clone turned up a few times. V gene TRBV10-3 combines with J gene TRBJ1-5; no clear D. Germline lookup yields CDR1 ENHRY and CDR2 SYGVKD. V lost 3 bases and J 3 bases, leaving 9 bases between the germline ends. The CDR3 spans 14 residues. The CDR3 loop is CAISDQYSNQPQHF. The CDR3 nucleotides read TGTGCCATCAGTGATCAGTACTCCAATCAGCCCCAGCATTTT.

The V and J genes are TRBV11-1 and TRBJ2-5, with 11 nucleotides matching TRBD2. Germline V gene lookup returns CDR1 SGHAT and CDR2 FQDESV (reference sequence). The CDR3 has 16 residues. Trimming removed 3 bases from V and 7 bases from J; junction bases left unmatched: 10. CDR3 sequence: CASSLGTSGRRGTQYF. The CDR3 bases are TGTGCCAGCAGCTTGGGGACTAGCGGACGCAGGGGGACCCAGTACTTC.

The chain uses TRBV5-5 and TRBJ1-2; 8 bases agree with TRBD1. CDR1 and CDR2 from the germline V gene are SGHKS and YYEKEE (reference sequence). V gave up 4 bases and J gave up 3 bases; unmatched junction bases: 5. There are 14 residues in the CDR3. The CDR3 here is CASSPLGQDYGYTF. The DNA of the CDR3 is TGTGCCAGCAGCCCCCTGGGACAGGACTATGGCTACACCTTC.

This clone was seen once. The chain has TRBV27 and TRBJ2-5; TRBD2 might be the D (5 bases). The germline V gene has CDR1 MNHEY and CDR2 SMNVEV (reference sequence). V lost 4 bases to trimming and J lost 4 bases, with 13 bases between them. The CDR3 runs to 14 residues. The CDR3 loop reads CASSSPPRGETQYF. CDR3 coding DNA: TGTGCCAGCAGTTCCCCCCCCCGGGGAGAGACCCAGTACTTC.

This clone was detected only once. The rearrangement links TRBV5-1 to TRBJ2-1; 8 bases agree with TRBD1. Per the germline V gene, CDR1 is SGHRS and CDR2 is YFSETQ. V was pared by 8 bases and J by 3 bases, with 10 bases of the junction left unmatched. The CDR3 has 15 residues. The CDR3 is CASRDRGGVYNEQFF. For the CDR3, the DNA is TGCGCCAGTCGAGACAGGGGTGGGGTCTACAATGAGCAGTTCTTC.

The chain couples TRBV7-9 to TRBJ1-2, with D hard to call. The CDR3 consists of 13 residues. Germline V CDR1 and CDR2: SEHNR, FQNEAQ (reference sequence). V dropped 1 base and J dropped 3 bases, with 6 bases sitting between them. The CDR3 DNA follows: TGTGCCAGCAGCTTAGATGGACACTATGGCTACACCTTC. This sequence encodes CASSLDGHYGYTF.

This clone showed up just once. The genes are TRBV5-1 and TRBJ1-2; D is unresolved. V was cut by 4 bases and J by 0 bases, with 7 bases left in between. Germline V gene sequence: CDR1 SGHRS, CDR2 YFSETQ. CDR3 size: 13 residues. CDR3 bases: TGCGCCAGCAGCCCGGCCCCTAACTATGGCTACACCTTC. Translation gives CASSPAPNYGYTF.

The rearrangement joins TRBV7-6 to TRBJ1-6; 7 nucleotides align to TRBD1. The V gene end was trimmed by 4 bases and the J gene end by 0 bases; junction bases not matched to a gene: 6. Germline values: CDR1 SGHVS, CDR2 FNYEAQ. The length of the CDR3 is 17 residues. CDR3 sequence: CASSSYRGRSYNSPLHF. CDR3 bases: TGTGCCAGCAGCTCCTACAGGGGACGCTCCTATAATTCACCCCTCCACTTT.

A note on this clone: One base separates it from a far larger clone, so it is likely a read error. This CDR3 reads CASSLGLGAGQPQHF. The CDR3 DNA reads TGTGCCAGCAGCTTAGGGCTGGGGGCGGGTCAGCCCCAGCATTTT. The V call is TRBV7-9, the J call TRBJ1-5, with D possibly TRBD1 on 6 matching bases. The CDR3 sequence is 15 residues long. V lost 1 base to trimming and J lost 6 bases, with 13 bases between them. Germline V CDR1 and CDR2: SEHNR, FQNEAQ (reference sequence).

The chain's CDR3 is CSADSYEQYV. For the CDR3, the DNA is TGCAGTGCTGACTCCTACGAGCAGTACGTC. The chain carries TRBV20-1 and TRBJ2-7, with D unclear. CDR1 is DFQATT, CDR2 SNEGSKA, per germline (reference sequence). Between the trimmed V and J ends, which lost 5 bases and 0 bases, there was a span of 2 bases. The CDR3 contains 10 residues.

For this clone: One junction end does not reproduce the germline sequence, and a read error may be involved. The sample holds other DNA sequences that translate to the same CDR3. The chain joins TRBV7-8 to TRBJ2-1; the match to TRBD2 covers 11 bases. This CDR3 contains 15 residues. The germline V gene has CDR1 SGHVS and CDR2 FQNEAQ. CDR3 in amino acids: CASSLAGGTYNEQFF. In DNA, the CDR3 is TGTGCCAGTAGCTTAGCGGGAGGGACTTACAATGAGCAGTTCTTC.

The chain employs TRBV5-4 and TRBJ2-7; 8 bases align to TRBD1. The CDR3 is 14 residues long. With V trimmed by 6 bases and J by 3 bases, 8 bases remained unmatched. CDR1 is SGHNT and CDR2 is YYREEE in the germline V gene (reference sequence). The CDR3 DNA reads TGTGCCAGCACCAACGACAGGGGTGGCTACGAGCAGTACTTC. Protein product: CASTNDRGGYEQYF.

The chain links TRBV7-2 to TRBJ2-4, with D hard to call. The V end was cut by 4 bases, the J end by 4 bases, with 20 bases between. The germline V gene has CDR1 SGHTA and CDR2 FQGNSA. The CDR3 has 17 residues. CDR3 residues: CASSYFWFAGLKNIQYF. The CDR3 DNA reads as TGTGCCAGCAGCTACTTCTGGTTTGCAGGCCTGAAAAACATTCAGTACTTC. The full variable domain, in which reference TRBV7-2 and TRBJ2-4 provide the parts outside the CDR3, is GAGVSQSPSNKVTEKGKDVELRCDPISGHTALYWYRQSLGQGLEFLIYFQGNSAPDKSGLPSDRFSAERTGGSVSTLTIQRTQQEDSAVYLCASSYFWFAGLKNIQYFGAGTRLSVL.

The chain has TRBV20-1 and TRBJ2-5, with D unresolved. The V and J ends lost 6 bases and 2 bases respectively, with 4 bases between them. From germline, CDR1 is DFQATT and CDR2 SNEGSKA (reference sequence). This CDR3 contains 10 residues. In DNA, the CDR3 is TGCAGTGCCACACAAGAGACCCAGTACTTC. Its protein product is CSATQETQYF.

J is TRBJ2-3 and V is TRBV25-1; no definite D call. The CDR3 covers 12 residues. Germline-derived CDR1 and CDR2 are MGHDK and SYGVNS. V was pared by 5 bases and J by 1 base, with 4 bases between. CDR3 sequence: CASSQGTDTQYF. The CDR3 bases are TGTGCCAGCAGTCAGGGCACAGATACGCAGTATTTT.